Listed below are T cell receptor beta chains from one sample, sequenced in a study of shared clonotypes between healthy human individuals. Profiling relied on immunoSEQ multiplex PCR, and the TCRdb table lists in-frame clones only, not all of them. This table has some 2,500,000 clones, 93% appearing once. Sequencing was performed on naive CD4+ T cells from PBMCs. The receptor source for this set is a man aged 18 to 35 in good health. Some clones in this sample may be carry-over from other donors' samples. The conserved cysteine and the conserved F or W are not part of the CDR3 here. Fields, in order: clone size, J gene, V gene, D gene, CDR3 protein. A D gene is named only where the DNA matches it firmly. Not every row has a clone size; where given, it reads once, few, many or a size class.

>.|TRBJ1-1|TRBV10-3|.
AISEWVNTEAF
>.|TRBJ2-5|TRBV7-8|.
ASSLQLGIQETQY
>.|TRBJ2-5|TRBV5-1|.
ASSEGVGGGETQY
>.|TRBJ2-7|TRBV7-3|TRBD1
ASSPTGGRGEQY
>.|TRBJ1-2|TRBV5-4|.
ASSLDSSNYGYT
>.|TRBJ2-2|TRBV4-2|.
ASSQDWNTGELF
>.|TRBJ2-5|TRBV5-4|.
ASSSGLSKQETQY
>.|TRBJ2-7|TRBV5-4|TRBD2
ASSSGGLAGTYVQY
>.|TRBJ2-7|TRBV11-2|.
ASSLGVYEQY
>.|TRBJ2-3|TRBV7-3|.
ASSQVGGGTDTQY
>.|TRBJ2-7|TRBV15|.
ATSRDGPGRYEQY
>.|TRBJ2-1|TRBV4-1|.
ASSPGWGSNEQF
>.|TRBJ2-5|TRBV28|.
ASHRVSRETQY
>.|TRBJ2-1|TRBV9|TRBD2
ASSVDLREGGSEQF
>.|TRBJ1-3|TRBV9|TRBD1
ASSELDRGPGNTIY
>.|TRBJ1-2|TRBV10-3|TRBD1
AISESPGGFGYT
>.|TRBJ1-1|TRBV11-2|.
ASSLGWDTEAF
>.|TRBJ2-1|TRBV2|.
ASRKGVYNEQF
>few|TRBJ1-1|TRBV30|.
AWSVPRMNTEAF
>.|TRBJ2-3|TRBV28|TRBD1
ASSSEARGQGLDTQY
>.|TRBJ2-7|TRBV5-1|TRBD2
ASSLGGTSGRYEQY
>.|TRBJ2-1|TRBV2|.
ARTLANEQF
>.|TRBJ1-1|TRBV2|.
ASSERVGWGNTEAF
>.|TRBJ2-6|TRBV6-5|.
ASSPLGANVLT
>.|TRBJ2-3|TRBV5-1|.
ASSSLDPDTQY
>.|TRBJ2-3|TRBV6-5|TRBD2
ASSYGTSGTDTQY
>.|TRBJ2-6|TRBV7-8|.
ASSPRAGEIWEVGANVLT
>once|TRBJ1-5|TRBV27|TRBD1
ASSGQGRSNQPQH
>.|TRBJ2-3|TRBV5-1|.
ASSLGDLADTQY
>.|TRBJ1-4|TRBV7-2|.
ASSFRQPDEKLF
>.|TRBJ2-3|TRBV14|.
ASSPHRQLKNTDTQY
>.|TRBJ2-3|TRBV7-3|.
ASSYVNWGSTDTQY
>.|TRBJ2-3|TRBV28|TRBD1
ASSSVWTGDLRVTQY
>.|TRBJ2-1|TRBV19|TRBD2
ASSEAGVKNEQF
>.|TRBJ1-1|TRBV28|.
ASSRLGGGTEAF
>.|TRBJ1-2|TRBV6-1|.
ASSEGHYGYT
>once|TRBJ2-1|TRBV10-3|TRBD2
AISETDGRAGSGEQF
>few|TRBJ2-3|TRBV9|.
ASSVDLSTDTQY
>.|TRBJ2-5|TRBV19|.
ASSIEEGVLETQY
>.|TRBJ2-5|TRBV5-5|.
ASSFSDSETQY
>.|TRBJ1-4|TRBV15|.
ATSGRDLGEKLF
>.|TRBJ2-1|TRBV7-9|.
ASSLNRVVLDEQF
>.|TRBJ2-5|TRBV5-4|TRBD2
ASSSPAGEQY
>.|TRBJ2-2|TRBV9|.
ASSVWGDVTGELF
>.|TRBJ2-7|TRBV30|TRBD2
AVGVAGRNEQY
>.|TRBJ1-1|TRBV5-5|TRBD1
ASSYRGTGTEAF
>.|TRBJ1-6|TRBV5-4|.
ASSLGGNNSPLH
>.|TRBJ2-3|TRBV2|TRBD2
ASSERERGTDTQY
>once|TRBJ2-7|TRBV5-1|.
ASSPTGVYEQY
>.|TRBJ2-7|TRBV4-2|TRBD2
ASSQDPGGYEQY
>.|.|TRBV29-1|.
SGGGASDEQY
>.|TRBJ2-7|TRBV10-3|.
AISDYRDRVSSGKNEQY